The source of this TCR beta chain is a study of T cells in placental villitis. General notes on the study: Two of the control placentae were from preterm deliveries, but examination found no significant pathology in either one. To test an allograft-versus-infection hypothesis, the study compared placental TCR-beta repertoires across three groups: villitis of unknown etiology, unaffected controls matched for gestational age, and infectious villitis. Points the paper makes about the study in general: CMV-specific clone frequencies were higher in infectious CMV cases than in villitis of unknown etiology (around 0.011 vs 0.00091), and the villitis of unknown etiology frequencies did not differ from those of controls. Clonality was higher in villitis of unknown etiology placentae than in controls (median 0.057 versus 0.006, p=0.0025), which points to clonal expansion. Because the paraffin blocks included small amounts of decidua, some of the captured T cells, particularly in controls, may have been decidual rather than villous infiltrates. Bulk tissue sequencing could not distinguish helper, regulatory or cytotoxic T cells, nor maternal versus fetal T cells, and excluded gamma-delta receptors.

In regard to this clone: Its antigen remains undetermined. Nothing much larger sits one base from this clone, and base qualities are not available.

V and J are truncated by 2 bases and 8 bases respectively, leaving an intervening sequence of 9 bases. The CDR3, cysteine through phenylalanine, is 13 amino acids long. Only CDR3 DNA remains: 39 bases, in frame from the first base. Via the germline V gene, CDR1 is MNHEY and CDR2 SVGAGI. Amplification of TCR-beta CDR3 regions from genomic DNA was performed with the immunoSEQ v4 bias-controlled multiplex PCR assay, which was run blinded to group allocation. To estimate the quantities of nucleated cells and T cells in each sample, reference gene primers were included together with the TCR-beta primers. Sequencing of the libraries was performed on an Illumina MiSeq with a 100-cycle paired-end protocol. The authors' analysis ran thus. The immunoSEQ Analyzer software was used to calculate diversity and richness, with richness measured by iChao1 and clonality based on Pielou evenness and Shannon diversity (range 0-1, where higher values mean less diversity). CDR3 amino acid sequences together with their V/J genes were searched in VDJdb for CMV, EBV and influenza A specificities using confidence 3 and substitution 2. The Morisita-Horn index was used to measure TCR-beta amino acid clonotype overlap among the villitis of unknown etiology, infectious villitis and control repertoires. TCRdb obtained this table from immuneACCESS and retained in-frame rearrangements with V and J assigned. These tables miss some clones; where compared with another copy, unresolved V genes account for less than half of the shortfall, and the remainder is unexplained. The D gene and trimming were derived from the DNA, and the V and J assignments and clone size from that table. In this sample the table shows 700 to 800 clones, about 98% of which occur a single time. The ten largest clones take up about 3% of the sample.

Under twelve control placentae without villitis were matched to the villitis of unknown etiology cases by gestational age at delivery. Placentae were collected after delivery and examined grossly and histologically before archival tissue was selected. Five 10-micron scrolls were cut from each FFPE block, and DNA was then isolated using the AllPrep DNA/RNA FFPE Tissue kit. DNA concentration and purity were evaluated by NanoDrop, whereas RNA quality was assessed on a Bioanalyzer. The sequenced sample consisted of placental tissue containing maternal and fetal cells. The receptor was isolated from a human donor in good health; the placental T cells may come from both mother and fetus. The chain employs TRBV6-5 and TRBJ2-2; no D gene is confidently identified. The CDR3 reads as follows: CASSYNRAGELFF. The nucleotide sequence reads as follows: TGTGCCAGCAGTTACAATAGGGCGGGGGAGCTGTTTTTT.